These 26 T cell receptor beta chains were all obtained from the same sample, sequenced in a study of CD4+ T cells in melanoma. Profiling relied on immunoSEQ multiplex PCR, and the TCRdb table lists in-frame clones only, not all of them. The sample holds roughly 140,000 clones, roughly 91% seen once. These receptors were collected from a human donor with melanoma.

The gene calls are TRBV5-1 and TRBJ2-1, with D possibly being TRBD1 (7 bases). Trimming cost V 3 bases and J 9 bases, with 19 bases left between them. Germline V lookup: CDR1 SGHRS, CDR2 YFSETQ. The CDR3 has 15 residues. The CDR3, as DNA: TGCGCCAGCAGCTCCAGGGGGGAAGGGCTCGGTGAGCAGTTCTTC. Translating it yields CASSSRGEGLGEQFF.

The genes are TRBV5-5 and TRBJ1-4; D is undetermined. The CDR3 is 15 amino acids. CDR1 and CDR2 from the germline V gene are SGHKS and YYEKEE (reference sequence). Trimming took 0 bases from V and 7 from J, leaving 13 bases between them. In nucleotides, the CDR3 is TGTGCCAGCAGCTTGGGCCCATTTTTCAGTGAAAAACTGTTTTTT. This sequence encodes CASSLGPFFSEKLFF.

CDR3 nucleotides: TGCGCCAGCAGCTTGAAAGCCCAGGGGGCAAGAAGAACTGAAGCTTTCTTT. Translated: CASSLKAQGARRTEAFF. The V gene is TRBV5-1, the J gene TRBJ1-1; 8 positions agree with TRBD1. CDR1 SGHRS and CDR2 YFSETQ come from the germline V gene. The CDR3 loop spans 17 amino acids. V lost 1 base and J lost 5; bases outside the gene matches: 13.

This chain joins TRBV30 and TRBJ1-3; D is unclear. The germline CDR1 and CDR2 sequences are GTSNPN and SVGIG (reference sequence). Trimming left V 1 base short and J 0 bases short, with 10 bases between. The CDR3 is 15 amino acids. The CDR3 DNA reads TGTGCCTGGAGTGCCATGGCCTTCTCTGGAAACACCATATATTTT. Residues: CAWSAMAFSGNTIYF.

The rearrangement joins TRBV9 to TRBJ2-3; D ambiguous. The CDR3 is made up of 13 amino acids. V lost 3 bases, J lost 4 bases, and 9 bases lay in between. The germline V gene encodes CDR1 SGDLS and CDR2 YYNGEE. CDR3: CASSGDHPDTQYF. CDR3 coding DNA: TGTGCCAGCAGCGGTGACCACCCAGATACGCAGTATTTT.

Here the CDR3 reads CASSPASGGGEQFF. CDR3 bases: TGTGCCAGCTCCCCGGCTAGCGGGGGTGGTGAGCAGTTCTTC. The V and J genes are TRBV5-6 and TRBJ2-1; 10 nucleotides line up with TRBD2. The CDR3 runs 14 residues. After removal of 7 bases from V and 9 bases from J, the junction contained 10 bases not matched to a gene. CDR1 and CDR2 (germline): SGHDT, YYEEEE.

This clone appeared once. CDR3 DNA sequence: TGTGCCAGCTCACTAGGACTAGCGGGGGGAGAGACCCAGTACTTC. Translation: CASSLGLAGGETQYF. The chain carries TRBV18 and TRBJ2-5, with 14 positions matching TRBD2. The CDR3 is 15 residues long. Trimming removed 4 bases from V and 4 bases from J; junction bases left unmatched: 2. The germline V gene encodes CDR1 KGHSH and CDR2 LQKENI.

The J gene is TRBJ2-1, the V gene TRBV7-9; TRBD2 matches at 7 bases. With V trimmed by 4 bases and J by 16 bases, 10 bases remained unmatched. CDR1 and CDR2 from the germline V gene are SEHNR and FQNEAQ (reference sequence). The CDR3 is 12 amino acids. The CDR3 DNA sequence: TGTGCCAGCAGCTCTTCGGGGGGTTCATGTTTCTTC. As protein: CASSSSGGSCFF.

The chain links TRBV5-1 to TRBJ1-2; the D is unclear. This CDR3 region has 14 residues. Deletions cut 0 bases from V and 4 bases from J, with 10 bases between. Germline CDR1 and CDR2: SGHRS and YFSETQ. CDR3 amino acids: CASSLAVEGYGYTF. The CDR3 region has the DNA TGCGCCAGCAGCTTGGCCGTAGAGGGCTATGGCTACACCTTC.

This clone was observed a handful of times. The genes are TRBV5-6 and TRBJ2-1; D not resolved. Trimming took 2 bases from V and 4 from J, leaving 13 bases between them. The CDR3 extends over 15 amino acids. Germline V CDR1 and CDR2: SGHDT, YYEEEE. The CDR3 reads CASSFEQKDYNEQFF. As DNA, the CDR3 is TGTGCCAGCAGCTTTGAACAGAAAGATTACAATGAGCAGTTCTTC.

This rearrangement joins TRBV19 to TRBJ2-1; a possible D gene is TRBD2 (6 bases). The CDR3 runs to 17 residues. Trimming took 9 bases from V and 0 from J, leaving 21 bases between them. Germline assignment: CDR1 LNHDA and CDR2 SQIVND (reference sequence). Here the CDR3 DNA reads TGTGCCAGCCACGCCGAGTCTAGCGCCAGCTCCTACAATGAGCAGTTCTTC. This gives the protein CASHAESSASSYNEQFF.

The chain links TRBV19 to TRBJ2-3; the D is unclear. Per the germline V gene, CDR1 is LNHDA and CDR2 is SQIVND (reference sequence). The CDR3 loop spans 15 amino acids. The germline V and J ends were trimmed by 7 bases and 0 bases, with 14 bases remaining between them. As DNA, the CDR3 is TGTGCCAGTAAGTCTAGGCGTACTAGCACAGATACGCAGTATTTT. This codes for CASKSRRTSTDTQYF. Supplemented by reference TRBV19 and TRBJ2-3, the full variable domain reads DGGITQSPKYLFRKEGQNVTLSCEQNLNHDAMYWYRQDPGQGLRLIYYSQIVNDFQKGDIAEGYSVSREKKESFPLTVTSAQKNPTAFYLCASKSRRTSTDTQYFGPGTRLTVL.

This clone was detected only once. The CDR3 DNA sequence: TGTGCCAGCACCCGGGACAGAAACTACGAGCAGTACTTC. Its translation: CASTRDRNYEQYF. The rearrangement links TRBV6-1 to TRBJ2-7; the match to TRBD1 covers 7 bases. This CDR3 is 13 amino acids long. V lost 7 bases and J lost 3; bases outside the gene matches: 6. CDR1 is MNHNS and CDR2 is SASEGT in the germline V gene.

The V gene is TRBV11-2, the J gene TRBJ2-7, with unresolved D. Germline assignment: CDR1 SGHAT and CDR2 FQNNGV. The CDR3 has 15 amino acids. The germline V and J ends were trimmed by 1 base and 2 bases, with 12 bases remaining between them. The CDR3 region has the DNA TGTGCCAGCAGCTTAGCCCCACCCCCTACCTACGAGCAGTACTTC. Protein product: CASSLAPPPTYEQYF.

V and J are TRBV6-5 and TRBJ1-1; D ambiguous. V lost 1 base and J 7 bases, leaving 16 bases between the germline ends. The CDR3 contains 15 residues. Germline V lookup: CDR1 MNHEY, CDR2 SVGAGI. This CDR3 reads CASSYLYSVEDEAFF. CDR3 nucleotides: TGTGCCAGCAGTTACTTGTATTCCGTGGAAGATGAAGCTTTCTTT.

The chain is built from TRBV2 and TRBJ2-5; TRBD2 matches at 10 bases. The V segment lost 11 bases and the J segment 2 bases; nucleotides outside the gene matches: 8. CDR3 size: 14 residues. The V gene's germline CDR1 is SNHLY and CDR2 FYNNEI. The CDR3 loop is CAGNQLAGQETQYF. Here the CDR3 DNA reads TGTGCCGGCAACCAACTAGCGGGGCAAGAGACCCAGTACTTC.

The CDR3 reads CASSLRASGDFGELFF. In DNA, the CDR3 is TGTGCCAGCAGCTTAAGGGCTAGCGGGGATTTCGGGGAGCTGTTTTTT. The chain employs TRBV7-3 and TRBJ2-2; 9 bases fit TRBD2. Germline CDR1 SGHTA, CDR2 FQGTGA. J was trimmed by 7 bases and V by 1 base; bases with no gene match: 7. The CDR3 has 16 residues.

The chain couples TRBV18 to TRBJ1-1; no firm D call. CDR3 length: 13 residues. CDR1 is KGHSH, CDR2 LQKENI, per germline. Trimming took off 2 bases at V and 4 bases at J, with 8 bases between the two ends. CDR3 in amino acids: CASSPVGSTEAFF. CDR3 bases: TGTGCCAGCTCACCAGTTGGGAGCACTGAAGCTTTCTTT.

This clone was picked up a small number of times. This sequence joins TRBV15 and TRBJ1-1; TRBD1 matches 9 bases. This CDR3 is 15 amino acids long. J gave up 6 bases and V 0 bases, and 5 bases lay outside the gene matches. Germline loops: CDR1 LNHNV, CDR2 YYDKDF (reference sequence). CDR3 sequence (DNA): TGTGCCACCAGCAGAGAAGGACAGGGGCTATCTGAAGCTTTCTTT. The encoded protein is CATSREGQGLSEAFF.

The rearrangement uses TRBV7-2 and TRBJ2-7; D is undetermined. The CDR3 contains 14 residues. CDR1 is SGHTA, CDR2 FQGNSA, per germline. The V and J ends lost 2 bases and 4 bases respectively, with 12 bases between them. This CDR3 is CASSLLFGSYEQYF. The CDR3 DNA reads as TGTGCCAGCAGCTTATTGTTTGGTAGTTACGAGCAGTACTTC.

The chain joins TRBV10-3 to TRBJ1-1; 9 positions match TRBD1. J was trimmed by 11 bases and V by 6 bases; bases with no gene match: 16. Germline V gives CDR1 ENHRY, CDR2 SYGVKD. This CDR3 spans 15 amino acids. CDR3 nucleotides: TGTGCCATCAGCAACGCGACATGGGACAGGGATTATGCTTTCTTT. Translation: CAISNATWDRDYAFF.

The rearrangement joins TRBV28 to TRBJ1-2, with D perhaps matching TRBD1 (5 bases). CDR1 and CDR2 (germline): MDHEN, SYDVKM. Trimming removed 3 bases from V and 8 bases from J, with 13 bases in between. The CDR3 is 13 amino acids. CDR3 nucleotide sequence: TGTGCCAGCAGTTTGGCGGGGGAATACGGCTACACCTTC. It yields the protein CASSLAGEYGYTF.

The chain couples TRBV7-3 to TRBJ2-1; D could derive from TRBD1 or TRBD2 (6 bases each). Between the trimmed V and J ends, which lost 3 bases and 6 bases, there was a span of 15 bases. Germline V gene lookup returns CDR1 SGHTA and CDR2 FQGTGA. CDR3 length: 15 residues. The CDR3 region is CASSLTGASSNEQFF. The CDR3 DNA is TGTGCCAGCAGCTTGACGGGGGCGTCCAGCAATGAGCAGTTCTTC. Combining the CDR3 with reference TRBV7-3 and TRBJ2-1 gives the whole variable domain GAGVSQTPSNKVTEKGKYVELRCDPISGHTALYWYRQSLGQGPEFLIYFQGTGAADDSGLPNDRFFAVRPEGSVSTLKIQRTERGDSAVYLCASSLTGASSNEQFFGPGTRLTVL.

The sample holds one count of this clone. The V call is TRBV18, the J call TRBJ2-5, with D uncertain. The V end was cut by 4 bases, the J end by 2 bases, with 8 bases between. The CDR3 loop spans 13 amino acids. Germline V CDR1 and CDR2: KGHSH, LQKENI. Written as DNA, the CDR3 is TGTGCCAGCTCACAGACCTTGCAAGAGACCCAGTACTTC. Translating gives CASSQTLQETQYF. Together with reference TRBV18 and TRBJ2-5, the CDR3 gives the full variable domain: NAGVMQNPRHLVRRRGQEARLRCSPMKGHSHVYWYRQLPEEGLKFMVYLQKENIIDESGMPKERFSAEFPKEGPSILRIQQVVRGDSAAYFCASSQTLQETQYFGPGTRLLVL.

This chain connects TRBV6-6 to TRBJ2-2; no clear D gene. This CDR3 comprises 15 residues. Germline lookup yields CDR1 MNHNY and CDR2 SVGAGI (reference sequence). V was trimmed by 0 bases and J by 4 bases, leaving 9 bases between them. The CDR3 DNA sequence: TGTGCCAGCAGTTACTCTCTACGGTTCACCGGGGAGCTGTTTTTT. It translates to CASSYSLRFTGELFF.

The rearrangement uses TRBV29-1 and TRBJ1-2; 9 bases are a match to TRBD1. V shed 4 bases, J shed 2 bases, and the junction held 11 bases outside the gene matches. Germline CDR1 SQVTM, CDR2 ANQGSEA. This CDR3 is 16 amino acids long. The CDR3 coding sequence is TGCAGCGTTGTGGGGGGGGACAGGGCCGCCAACTATGGCTACACCTTC. Protein sequence: CSVVGGDRAANYGYTF.